This T cell receptor (beta chain) derives from a study of beta chain features in type 1 diabetes. Study-level background: All samples combined gave roughly 110,000,000 sorted cells for examination.

General study points: TCRB repertoires of naive, central memory and Treg cells appeared more similar among patients than among healthy donors. Any HLA type influence on TCRB rearrangement was left unresolved here.

Expressed TCRB transcripts got sequenced, as all isolated RNA was reverse transcribed. TCRdb keeps only in-frame clones here, not all; method: immunoSEQ multiplex PCR. Among roughly 380,000 clones listed, around 20% were seen once. This clone was found a few times. Its antigen is unknown. There are 16 residues in the CDR3. Trimming at V came to 6 bases and at J to 1 base, leaving 9 bases not matched to a gene. Germline CDR1 and CDR2: ENHRY and SYGVKD. By way of CD45RO/CCR7/CD25/CD127/CD95/CD27, the CD4+ regulatory, stem cell-like memory, central memory and naive cells were sorted. Sequencing input: naive CD4+ T cells from blood. The V gene is TRBV10-3, the J gene TRBJ1-1; 9 nucleotides agree with TRBD1. This receptor was identified in a young woman in good health. CDR3: CAISLGQGTGNTEAFF. CDR3 nucleotide sequence: TGTGCCATCAGCCTGGGACAGGGAACCGGGAACACTGAAGCTTTCTTT.